A selection of T cell receptor beta chains follows, all from one sample in a study of OX40 agonist ivuxolimab in advanced cancers. Measured with immunoSEQ multiplex PCR; TCRdb has only the in-frame clones, and not every one. The table lists some 59,000 clones, around 84% of them singletons, with 2.4% in the top ten. This sample comprised CD4+ or CD8+ T cells sorted from blood, obtained in a trial of the OX40 agonist ivuxolimab. These receptors all stem from an adult with an advanced solid tumor such as melanoma, head and neck, liver or kidney cancer. Each CDR3 is given with its conserved first and last residue. D genes are given only for firm matches. The size field is filled for only some rows; it gives once, few, many or a size class.

clone_size d_call j_call v_call cdr3_aa cdr3_nt
. . TRBJ1-1 TRBV19 CASSVTTMNTEAFF TGTGCCAGTAGCGTGACAACAATGAACACTGAAGCTTTCTTT
. . TRBJ2-1 TRBV5-1 CASSPRDGWLNEQFF TGCGCCAGCAGCCCCCGGGACGGATGGCTCAATGAGCAGTTCTTC
. . TRBJ2-2 TRBV5-5 CASSFGTENTGELFF TGTGCCAGCAGCTTCGGGACCGAAAACACCGGGGAGCTGTTTTTT
. . TRBJ2-1 TRBV5-1 CASSSITGTGGYNEQFF TGCGCCAGCAGCTCAATTACCGGGACTGGGGGATACAATGAGCAGTTCTTC
. . TRBJ2-5 TRBV27 CASSLGFQETQYF TGTGCCAGCAGTTTGGGGTTTCAAGAGACCCAGTACTTC
. TRBD1 TRBJ1-1 TRBV10-3 CASTRGGTVTMNTEAFF TGTGCCAGCACCCGTGGGGGGACAGTTACCATGAACACTGAAGCTTTCTTT
. . TRBJ1-2 TRBV28 CASSLGRSNYGYTF TGTGCCAGCAGTTTAGGAAGGTCCAACTATGGCTACACCTTC
. . TRBJ1-5 TRBV6-5 CASSYSASSDQPQHF TGTGCCAGCAGTTACTCCGCATCCTCGGATCAGCCCCAGCATTTT
. TRBD1 TRBJ1-2 TRBV25-1 CASSWTGASGGYTF TGTGCCAGCAGTTGGACAGGGGCCTCTGGAGGCTACACCTTC
once . TRBJ2-5 TRBV7-2 CASSPGRGGETQYF TGTGCCAGCAGCCCGGGAAGGGGGGGGGAGACCCAGTACTTC
. TRBD1 TRBJ2-7 TRBV6-1 CASSEGTGFGEQYF TGTGCCAGCAGTGAAGGGACAGGGTTTGGCGAGCAGTACTTC
. . TRBJ1-2 TRBV23-1 CASSSQGNSNYGYTF TGCGCCAGCAGCTCCCAGGGGAATTCTAACTATGGCTACACCTTC
. . TRBJ2-5 TRBV6-1 CATTSGIETQYF TGTGCCACCACCTCAGGGATAGAGACCCAGTACTTC